This entry lists 27 T cell receptor beta chains sequenced from one sample in a study of T cells after yellow fever vaccination. From the 5' RACE reads, TCRdb called clonotypes with MiXCR, one entry per CDR3 protein. The profile covers some 400,000 distinct CDR3 sequences, with around 6.4% appearing a single time and approximately 15% taken by the ten largest. This sample comprised PBMCs, obtained 5 days after the yellow fever booster vaccination. The receptor set was obtained from a man under 40 who received the YFV17D yellow fever vaccine.

V and J are TRBV7-2 and TRBJ2-2, with 8 bases matching TRBD2. Germline assignment: CDR1 SGHTA and CDR2 FQGNSA. J was trimmed by 1 base and V by 7 bases; bases with no gene match: 5. The CDR3 is 15 amino acids. The CDR3 DNA follows: TGTGCCAGCACCCCAACTAGCGGGAACACCGGGGAGCTGTTTTTT. This codes for CASTPTSGNTGELFF.

The genes are TRBV6-2 or TRBV6-3 and TRBJ2-2, with D maybe TRBD2 (5 bases). CDR3 length: 14 residues. Per the germline V gene, CDR1 is MNHEY and CDR2 is SVGEGT. Trimming took off 6 bases at V and 7 bases at J, with 15 bases between the two ends. This CDR3 reads CASRRQEAGGELFF. The CDR3, as DNA: TGTGCCAGCAGGCGCCAGGAGGCCGGCGGGGAGCTGTTTTTT.

This clonotype showed up just a few times. The chain employs TRBV5-1 and TRBJ1-2; D might be TRBD1 (6 bases). The CDR3 covers 15 residues. V lost 9 bases and J lost 3, with 21 bases in between. From germline, CDR1 is SGHRS and CDR2 YFSETQ. The DNA of the CDR3 is TGCGCCACCAGGGGCGCGCCTTATCTCCACTATGGCTACACCTTC. Protein: CATRGAPYLHYGYTF.

Only one count was recorded for this clonotype. This sequence joins TRBV20-1 and TRBJ2-1; D is perhaps TRBD2 (6 bases). V gave up 4 bases and J gave up 6 bases, with 25 bases separating them. This CDR3 spans 17 amino acids. In germline, CDR1 is DFQATT, CDR2 SNEGSKA (reference sequence). The CDR3 nucleotides are TGCAGTGCTAAACCCGGGACTGCAATTCCGTTCCTCAATGAGCAGTTCTTC. It yields the protein CSAKPGTAIPFLNEQFF.

The J gene is TRBJ2-7, the V gene TRBV6-5; D perhaps matches TRBD2 (6 bases). The V end lost 8 bases, the J end lost 2 bases, and 10 bases lay between the germline ends. The CDR3 spans 12 residues. The V gene's germline CDR1 is MNHEY and CDR2 SVGAGI. CDR3 in DNA: TGTGCCAGCGGAGGGTCCACCTACGAGCAGTACTTC. Its translation: CASGGSTYEQYF.

In its sample, this clonotype was seen a few times. The gene calls are TRBV7-9 and TRBJ1-4; D is ambiguous. Germline CDR1 and CDR2: SEHNR and FQNEAQ (reference sequence). V lost 4 bases and J 0 bases, leaving 6 bases between the germline ends. The CDR3 spans 14 residues. CDR3 protein: CASSWIATNEKLFF. The CDR3, as DNA: TGTGCCAGCAGCTGGATCGCAACTAATGAAAAACTGTTTTTT.

V gene TRBV20-1 combines with J gene TRBJ1-4, with D unclear. Deletions cut 6 bases from V and 7 bases from J, with 18 bases between. Germline CDR1 and CDR2: DFQATT and SNEGSKA (reference sequence). The CDR3 runs to 14 residues. CDR3 nucleotide sequence: TGCAGTGCGAACTCCGGGCCTCGGGGTGAAAAACTGTTTTTT. Protein product: CSANSGPRGEKLFF.

This clonotype was observed a few times. The chain links TRBV7-8 to TRBJ1-6; the D is unclear. The V gene lost 8 bases and the J gene lost 0 bases, with 8 bases spanning the gap. Germline CDR1 is SGHVS and CDR2 is FQNEAQ. The CDR3 runs 14 residues. Written as DNA, the CDR3 is TGTGCCAGCCGTCTTAGCTCCTATAATTCACCCCTCCACTTT. Translation: CASRLSSYNSPLHF.

This clonotype was seen a few times. The J gene is TRBJ2-1, the V gene TRBV7-2, with 9 bases lining up with TRBD2. V gave up 8 bases and J gave up 15 bases; unmatched junction bases: 8. The CDR3 covers 11 residues. The germline CDR1 and CDR2 sequences are SGHTA and FQGNSA. The CDR3 DNA sequence: TGTGCCAGCGGTGCTAGCGGGGCGGGGTTCTTC. Residues: CASGASGAGFF.

This clonotype was seen more than once but under ten times. This sequence joins TRBV11-1 and TRBJ2-2, with 7 positions matching TRBD1. J gave up 4 bases and V 6 bases, and 17 bases lay outside the gene matches. The CDR3 spans 18 residues. From germline, CDR1 is SGHAT and CDR2 FQDESV (reference sequence). CDR3 amino acids: CASSKDRNLAVGTGELFF. The CDR3 region has the DNA TGTGCCAGCAGTAAGGACAGGAATTTAGCAGTGGGCACCGGGGAGCTGTTTTTT.

A word on this clonotype: Relative to the germline gene, one junction end is altered; a read error may explain this. The chain employs TRBV15 and TRBJ2-1; TRBD1 agrees at 9 bases. In germline, CDR1 is LNHNV, CDR2 YYDKDF (reference sequence). This CDR3 comprises 16 residues. CDR3 protein: CASSKRTGGQNNEQFF. The CDR3 region has the DNA TGTGCCTCCAGCAAAAGAACAGGGGGCCAAAACAATGAGCAGTTCTTC.

The V call is TRBV6-2 or TRBV6-3, the J call TRBJ2-5; 9 bases map to TRBD2. Germline CDR1 is MNHEY and CDR2 is SVGEGT. Trimming removed 8 bases from V and 1 base from J; junction bases left unmatched: 8. This CDR3 is built from 15 residues. The CDR3 DNA is TGTGCCAGCTATTCCTGGCGGGAGGGCCAAGAGACCCAGTACTTC. Translation: CASYSWREGQETQYF.

This clonotype was detected a few times. The chain joins TRBV6-5 to TRBJ2-2; D not resolved. V shed 7 bases and J shed 0 bases, with 9 bases lying between them. CDR1 is MNHEY, CDR2 SVGAGI, per germline. The CDR3 totals 14 residues. Written as DNA, the CDR3 is TGTGCCAGCACAGCCTCAGCGAACACCGGGGAGCTGTTTTTT. It is translated as CASTASANTGELFF.

This clonotype was found a few times. The chain has TRBV20-1 and TRBJ2-7; D is perhaps TRBD2 (5 bases). Trimming shortened V by 7 bases and J by 0 bases, and 16 bases separated the two germline ends. The CDR3 has 14 amino acids. CDR1 is DFQATT, CDR2 SNEGSKA, per germline (reference sequence). CDR3 in amino acids: CSVISPADSYEQYF. The CDR3 region has the DNA TGCAGTGTTATTAGTCCAGCGGACTCCTACGAGCAGTACTTC.

V and J are TRBV18 and TRBJ2-1; 10 nucleotides match TRBD2. CDR3 length: 17 amino acids. V shed 1 base and J 9 bases; nucleotides not matched to a gene: 12. Germline lookup yields CDR1 KGHSH and CDR2 LQKENI. CDR3 residues: CASSPLALTSGIGEQFF. The CDR3 DNA follows: TGTGCCAGCTCACCACTCGCTCTTACTAGCGGGATCGGTGAGCAGTTCTTC.

V is TRBV30 and J is TRBJ1-2; 8 bases are a match to TRBD1. From germline, CDR1 is GTSNPN and CDR2 SVGIG (reference sequence). The CDR3 covers 13 residues. V dropped 3 bases and J dropped 7; count of bases not matched to a gene: 7. This CDR3 is CAWRGTGTGGYTF. CDR3 nucleotides: TGTGCCTGGAGGGGAACCGGGACAGGTGGCTACACCTTC.

The chain recombines TRBV5-4 with TRBJ2-5; 7 bases are shared with TRBD1. V was clipped by 1 base and J by 0 bases; unmatched bases: 3. Germline CDR1 is SGHNT and CDR2 is YYREEE (reference sequence). This CDR3 is built from 15 residues. As DNA, the CDR3 is TGTGCCAGCAGCTTGCTTACAGGGGACCAAGAGACCCAGTACTTC. It is translated as CASSLLTGDQETQYF. The full variable domain, its missing parts supplied by reference TRBV5-4 and TRBJ2-5, is ETGVTQSPTHLIKTRGQQVTLRCSSQSGHNTVSWYQQALGQGPQFIFQYYREEENGRGNFPPRFSGLQFPNYSSELNVNALELDDSALYLCASSLLTGDQETQYFGPGTRLLVL.

V is TRBV7-9 and J is TRBJ1-5; 7 nucleotides agree with TRBD1. CDR3 length: 16 amino acids. J gave up 6 bases and V 1 base, and 9 bases lay outside the gene matches. Germline V gene lookup returns CDR1 SEHNR and CDR2 FQNEAQ (reference sequence). The CDR3, as DNA: TGTGCCAGCAGCTTAGGGGCCAGGGGGGCCAGTCAGCCCCAGCATTTT. Protein: CASSLGARGASQPQHF.

This clonotype was observed a few times. The CDR3 nucleotides are TGCAGTGCTAGGGTCCACGGGGAGCTGTTTTTT. Its translation is CSARVHGELFF. The V and J genes are TRBV20-1 and TRBJ2-2; no definite D call. Trimming left V 3 bases short and J 7 bases short, with 6 bases between. In germline, CDR1 is DFQATT, CDR2 SNEGSKA (reference sequence). The CDR3 has 11 residues.

This clonotype was counted at least ten times. The chain uses TRBV30 and TRBJ1-2, with D unclear. Germline CDR1 GTSNPN, CDR2 SVGIG (reference sequence). The length of the CDR3 is 13 residues. Between the trimmed V and J ends, which lost 3 bases and 0 bases, there was a span of 8 bases. This CDR3 is CAWRLLPNYGYTF. In DNA form, the CDR3 reads TGTGCCTGGAGGCTCCTGCCTAACTATGGCTACACCTTC.

The sample holds a few counts of this clonotype. V is TRBV10-3 and J is TRBJ2-3; tentatively, D is TRBD2 (6 bases). From germline, CDR1 is ENHRY and CDR2 SYGVKD. The CDR3 has 16 residues. V dropped 0 bases and J dropped 3 bases, with 13 bases sitting between them. CDR3 in DNA: TGTGCCATCAGTGAGTCCAGGGTCCGGGGGACAGATACGCAGTATTTT. Translating it yields CAISESRVRGTDTQYF.

This clonotype was seen at least ten times. V and J are TRBV5-1 and TRBJ2-5; TRBD2 matches 8 bases. With V trimmed by 0 bases and J by 0 bases, 4 bases remained unmatched. The CDR3 length is 16 residues. Germline values: CDR1 SGHRS, CDR2 YFSETQ. CDR3 loop: CASSLGELADQETQYF. The CDR3 coding sequence is TGCGCCAGCAGCTTGGGAGAACTAGCGGACCAAGAGACCCAGTACTTC.

This clonotype was detected ten times or more. The rearrangement uses TRBV20-1 and TRBJ2-1, with 7 bases fitting TRBD2. Germline CDR1 and CDR2: DFQATT and SNEGSKA (reference sequence). The CDR3 is made up of 13 amino acids. The trim removed 2 bases at V and 8 bases at J, leaving 6 bases unmatched. The CDR3 loop reads CSARSWGGDEQFF. The CDR3 DNA follows: TGCAGTGCTAGATCCTGGGGAGGGGATGAGCAGTTCTTC.

This clonotype was found a few times. The V and J genes are TRBV4-1 and TRBJ2-3, with a tentative D call TRBD2 (6 bases). This CDR3 is built from 15 residues. Trimming removed 1 base at V and 5 bases at J, with 13 bases between. In germline, CDR1 is MGHRA, CDR2 YSYEKL. In DNA, the CDR3 is TGCGCCAGCAGCCAAGTGTGGGACTCCGTAGATACGCAGTATTTT. Protein sequence: CASSQVWDSVDTQYF.

The gene calls are TRBV20-1 and TRBJ2-1, with 9 positions matching TRBD2. V shed 0 bases, J shed 6 bases, and the junction held 6 bases outside the gene matches. Germline CDR1 DFQATT, CDR2 SNEGSKA (reference sequence). This CDR3 has 15 amino acids. The CDR3 here is CSARDGASGTNEQFF. Written as DNA, the CDR3 is TGCAGTGCTAGAGATGGGGCTAGCGGGACCAATGAGCAGTTCTTC.

This clonotype was recorded at least ten times. The V gene is TRBV10-3, the J gene TRBJ2-1; 7 nucleotides line up with TRBD1. This CDR3 comprises 16 residues. V lost 0 bases and J lost 4; bases outside the gene matches: 6. Germline V lookup: CDR1 ENHRY, CDR2 SYGVKD. The CDR3 DNA follows: TGTGCCATCAGTGAGTCGACCCCGGGACAGTACAATGAGCAGTTCTTC. Protein product: CAISESTPGQYNEQFF.

This clonotype was recorded a few times. This chain uses TRBV5-1 with TRBJ2-6; D call uncertain. This CDR3 region has 15 residues. V was cut by 4 bases and J by 2 bases, with 10 bases left in between. Germline V gene sequence: CDR1 SGHRS, CDR2 YFSETQ. The CDR3 here is CASSATFPGANVLTF. The CDR3 DNA reads TGCGCCAGCAGCGCCACGTTTCCTGGGGCCAACGTCCTGACTTTC.